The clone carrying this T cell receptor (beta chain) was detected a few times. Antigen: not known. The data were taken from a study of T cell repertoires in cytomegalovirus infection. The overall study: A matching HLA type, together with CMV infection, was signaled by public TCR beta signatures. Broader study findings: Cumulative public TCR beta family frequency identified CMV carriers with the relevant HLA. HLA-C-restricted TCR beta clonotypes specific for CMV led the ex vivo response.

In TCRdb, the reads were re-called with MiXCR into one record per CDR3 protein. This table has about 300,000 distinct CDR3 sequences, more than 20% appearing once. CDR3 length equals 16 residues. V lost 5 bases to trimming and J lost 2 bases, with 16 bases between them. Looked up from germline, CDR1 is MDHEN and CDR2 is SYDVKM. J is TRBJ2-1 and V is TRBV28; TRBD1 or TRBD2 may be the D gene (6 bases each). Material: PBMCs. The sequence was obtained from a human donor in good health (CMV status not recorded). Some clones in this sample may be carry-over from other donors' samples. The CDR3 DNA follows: TGTGCCAGCAGTACCCCAGGGGCGGGGCCCTACAATGAGCAGTTCTTC. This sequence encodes CASSTPGAGPYNEQFF.